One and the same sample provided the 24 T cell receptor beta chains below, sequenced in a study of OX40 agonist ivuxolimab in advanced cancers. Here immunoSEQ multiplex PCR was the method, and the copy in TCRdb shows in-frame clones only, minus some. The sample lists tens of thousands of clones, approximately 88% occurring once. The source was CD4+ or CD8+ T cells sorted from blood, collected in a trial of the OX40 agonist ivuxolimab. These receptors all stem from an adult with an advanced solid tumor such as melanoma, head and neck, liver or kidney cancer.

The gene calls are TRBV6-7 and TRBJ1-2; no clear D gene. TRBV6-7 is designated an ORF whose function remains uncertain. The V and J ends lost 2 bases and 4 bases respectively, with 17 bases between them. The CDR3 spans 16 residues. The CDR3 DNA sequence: TGTGCCAGCAGTTACGTACATTGGACGTTGAGCTATGGCTACACCTTC. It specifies CASSYVHWTLSYGYTF.

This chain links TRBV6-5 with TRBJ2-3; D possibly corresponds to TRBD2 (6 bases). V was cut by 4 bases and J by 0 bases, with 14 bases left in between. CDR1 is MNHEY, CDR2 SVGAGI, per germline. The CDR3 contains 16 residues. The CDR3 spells CASSFPSGPSTDTQYF. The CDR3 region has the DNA TGTGCCAGCAGTTTCCCAAGCGGGCCCAGCACAGATACGCAGTATTTT.

The CDR3 loop reads CASSTRPSGNTDTQYF. CDR3 coding DNA: TGCGCCAGCAGCACCCGGCCTAGCGGGAACACAGATACGCAGTATTTT. V is TRBV5-1 and J is TRBJ2-3; TRBD2 agrees at 9 bases. Germline lookup yields CDR1 SGHRS and CDR2 YFSETQ. The V segment lost 4 bases and the J segment 2 bases; nucleotides outside the gene matches: 8. This CDR3 contains 16 residues.

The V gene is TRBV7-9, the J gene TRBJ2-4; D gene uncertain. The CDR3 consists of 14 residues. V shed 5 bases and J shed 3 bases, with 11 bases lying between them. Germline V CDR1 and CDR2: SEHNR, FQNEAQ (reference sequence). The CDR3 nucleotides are TGTGCCAGCAGCAAAGACTCTTACAAAAACATTCAGTACTTC. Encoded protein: CASSKDSYKNIQYF.

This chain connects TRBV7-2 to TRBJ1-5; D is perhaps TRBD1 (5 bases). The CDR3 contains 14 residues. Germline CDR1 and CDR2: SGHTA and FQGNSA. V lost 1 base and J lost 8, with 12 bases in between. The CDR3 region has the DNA TGTGCCAGCAGCTTAGGACGGGGGGGAAAGCCCCAGCATTTT. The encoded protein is CASSLGRGGKPQHF.

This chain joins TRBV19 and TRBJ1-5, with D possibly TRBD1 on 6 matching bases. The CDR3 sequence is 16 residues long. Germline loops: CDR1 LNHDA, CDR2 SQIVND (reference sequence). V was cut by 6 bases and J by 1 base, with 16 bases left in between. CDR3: CASRDRGWGSNQPQHF. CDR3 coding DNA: TGTGCCAGTAGAGATAGGGGGTGGGGGAGCAATCAGCCCCAGCATTTT.

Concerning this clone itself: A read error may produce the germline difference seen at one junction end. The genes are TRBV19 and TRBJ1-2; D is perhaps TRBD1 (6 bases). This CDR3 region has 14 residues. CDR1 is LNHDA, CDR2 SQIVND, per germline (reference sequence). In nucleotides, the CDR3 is TGTGCCAGTACCCCTGGGGGGCACAACTATGGCCACACCTTC. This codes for CASTPGGHNYGHTF.

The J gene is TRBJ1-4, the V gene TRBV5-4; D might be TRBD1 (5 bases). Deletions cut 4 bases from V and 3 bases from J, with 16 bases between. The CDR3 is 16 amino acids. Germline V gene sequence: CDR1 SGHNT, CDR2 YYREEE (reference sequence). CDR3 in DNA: TGTGCCAGCAGCCCCCCCGGGGGGTTAGCTAATGAAAAACTGTTTTTT. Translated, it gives CASSPPGGLANEKLFF.

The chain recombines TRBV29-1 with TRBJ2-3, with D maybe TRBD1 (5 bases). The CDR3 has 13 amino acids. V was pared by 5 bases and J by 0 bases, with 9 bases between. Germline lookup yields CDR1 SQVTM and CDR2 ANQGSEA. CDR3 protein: CSVSGSSTDTQYF. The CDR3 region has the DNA TGCAGCGTTTCAGGGTCGAGCACAGATACGCAGTATTTT.

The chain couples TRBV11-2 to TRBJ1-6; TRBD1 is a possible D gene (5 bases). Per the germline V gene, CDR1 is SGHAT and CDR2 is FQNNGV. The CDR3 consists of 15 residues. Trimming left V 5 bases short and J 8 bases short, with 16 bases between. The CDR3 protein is CASSDRGPRYSPLHF. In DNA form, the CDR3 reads TGTGCCAGCAGCGACCGGGGACCGCGTTATTCACCCCTCCACTTT. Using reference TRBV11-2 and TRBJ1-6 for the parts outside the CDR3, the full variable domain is EAGVAQSPRYKIIEKRQSVAFWCNPISGHATLYWYQQILGQGPKLLIQFQNNGVVDDSQLPKDRFSAERLKGVDSTLKIQPAKLEDSAVYLCASSDRGPRYSPLHFGNGTRLTVT.

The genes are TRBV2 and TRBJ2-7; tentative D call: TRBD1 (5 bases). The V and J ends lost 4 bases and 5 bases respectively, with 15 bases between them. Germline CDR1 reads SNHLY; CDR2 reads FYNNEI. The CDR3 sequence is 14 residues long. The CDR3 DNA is TGTGCCAGCAGTGGGCAGGGAACGGCACACGAGCAGTACTTC. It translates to CASSGQGTAHEQYF.

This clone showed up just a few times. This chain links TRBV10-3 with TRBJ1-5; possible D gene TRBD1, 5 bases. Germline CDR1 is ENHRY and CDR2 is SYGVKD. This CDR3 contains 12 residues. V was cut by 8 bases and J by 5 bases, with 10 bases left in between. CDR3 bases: TGTGCCATCGGAGCAGGGTATCAGCCCCAGCATTTT. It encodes CAIGAGYQPQHF.

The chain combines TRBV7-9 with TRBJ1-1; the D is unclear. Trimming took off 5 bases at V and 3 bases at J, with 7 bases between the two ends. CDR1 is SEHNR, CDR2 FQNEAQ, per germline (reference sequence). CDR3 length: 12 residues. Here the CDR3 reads CASSPYDTEAFF. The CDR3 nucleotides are TGTGCCAGCAGCCCCTATGACACTGAAGCTTTCTTT.

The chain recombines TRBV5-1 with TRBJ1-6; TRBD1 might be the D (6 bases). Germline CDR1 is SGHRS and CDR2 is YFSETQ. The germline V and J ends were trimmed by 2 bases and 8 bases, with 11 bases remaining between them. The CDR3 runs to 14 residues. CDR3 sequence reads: CASSLQGFDSPLHF. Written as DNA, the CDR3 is TGCGCCAGCAGCTTACAGGGTTTTGATTCACCCCTCCACTTT.

CDR3 sequence (DNA): TGCGCCAGCAGCCAAGATGCGAGAGGGGGAAATTTCTACGAGCAGTACTTC. Translating it yields CASSQDARGGNFYEQYF. The chain couples TRBV4-1 to TRBJ2-7; D may be TRBD1 (6 bases). V dropped 0 bases and J dropped 3 bases, with 18 bases sitting between them. CDR1 is MGHRA and CDR2 is YSYEKL in the germline V gene. This CDR3 region has 17 residues.

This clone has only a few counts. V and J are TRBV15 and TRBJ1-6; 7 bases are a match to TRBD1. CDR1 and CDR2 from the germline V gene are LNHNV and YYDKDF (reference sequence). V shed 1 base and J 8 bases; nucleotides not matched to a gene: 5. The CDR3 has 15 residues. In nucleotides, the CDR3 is TGTGCCACCAGCAGAGGAGGGGGCTGGGATTCACCCCTCCACTTT. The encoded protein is CATSRGGGWDSPLHF.

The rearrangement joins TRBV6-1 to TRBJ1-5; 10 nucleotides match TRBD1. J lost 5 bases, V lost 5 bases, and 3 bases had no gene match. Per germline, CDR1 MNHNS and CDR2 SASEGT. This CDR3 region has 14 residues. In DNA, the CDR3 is TGTGCCAGCAGTACGACAGGGGGCCATCAGCCCCAGCATTTT. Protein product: CASSTTGGHQPQHF.

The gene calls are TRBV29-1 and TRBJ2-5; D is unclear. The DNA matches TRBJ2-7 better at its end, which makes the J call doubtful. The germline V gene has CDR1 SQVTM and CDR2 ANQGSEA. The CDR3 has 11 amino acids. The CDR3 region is CSVTEAYEQYF. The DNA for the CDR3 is TGCAGCGTTACCGAGGCCTACGAGCAGTACTTC.

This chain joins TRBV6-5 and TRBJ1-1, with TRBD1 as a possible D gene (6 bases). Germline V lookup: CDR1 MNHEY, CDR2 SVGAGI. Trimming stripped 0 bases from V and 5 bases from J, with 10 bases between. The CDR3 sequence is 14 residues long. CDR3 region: CASSYSIRGTEAFF. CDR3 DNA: TGTGCCAGCAGTTACTCGATTAGGGGGACTGAAGCTTTCTTT.

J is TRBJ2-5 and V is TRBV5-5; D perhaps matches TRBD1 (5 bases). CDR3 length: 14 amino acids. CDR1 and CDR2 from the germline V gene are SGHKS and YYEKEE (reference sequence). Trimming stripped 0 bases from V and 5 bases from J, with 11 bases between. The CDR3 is CASSLGRGGETQYF. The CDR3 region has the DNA TGTGCCAGCAGCTTGGGTAGGGGCGGCGAGACCCAGTACTTC.

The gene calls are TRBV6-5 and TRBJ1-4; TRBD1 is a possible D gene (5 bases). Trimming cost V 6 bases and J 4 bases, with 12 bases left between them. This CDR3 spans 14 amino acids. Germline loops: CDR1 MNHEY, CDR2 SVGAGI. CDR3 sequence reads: CASREGSSNEKLFF. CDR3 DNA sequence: TGTGCCAGCAGAGAGGGGTCAAGTAATGAAAAACTGTTTTTT.

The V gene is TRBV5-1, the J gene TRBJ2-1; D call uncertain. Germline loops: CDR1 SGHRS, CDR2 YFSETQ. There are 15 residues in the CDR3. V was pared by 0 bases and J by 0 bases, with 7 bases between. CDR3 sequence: CASSLDSRSYNEQFF. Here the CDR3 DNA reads TGCGCCAGCAGCTTGGATTCACGCTCCTACAATGAGCAGTTCTTC.

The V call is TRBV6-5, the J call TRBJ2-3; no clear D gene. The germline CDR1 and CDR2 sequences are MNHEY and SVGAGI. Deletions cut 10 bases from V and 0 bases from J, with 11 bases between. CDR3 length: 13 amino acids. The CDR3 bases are TGTGCCACCCGACTCGCTAGCACAGATACGCAGTATTTT. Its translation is CATRLASTDTQYF.

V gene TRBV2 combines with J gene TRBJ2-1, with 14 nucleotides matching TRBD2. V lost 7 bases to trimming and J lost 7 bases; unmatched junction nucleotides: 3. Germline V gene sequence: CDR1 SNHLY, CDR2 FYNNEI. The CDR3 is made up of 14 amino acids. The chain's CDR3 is CASNRLAGGNEQFF. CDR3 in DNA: TGTGCCAGCAACCGACTAGCGGGGGGGAATGAGCAGTTCTTC.